The entry that follows covers one T cell receptor (beta chain) sequence. What it binds is unknown. The data derive from a study of shared clonotypes between healthy human individuals. Points from the study as a whole: Only a few donors were included, so the genetic and exposure-history diversity represented was limited.

The naive CD8 subset, CD45RO-negative cells positively selected for CCR7, excluded terminally differentiated effector memory CD45RA+ cells. The donors, all of them Caucasian adults, lived in Nashville, Tennessee. Germline V lookup: CDR1 SGDLS, CDR2 YYNGEE. The V segment lost 6 bases and the J segment 4 bases; nucleotides outside the gene matches: 10. The CDR3 spans 15 residues. Measured with immunoSEQ multiplex PCR; TCRdb has only the in-frame clones, and not every one. The sample yields some 1,900,000 clones, about 95% seen once. This sequence was found in a man aged 18 to 35 in good health. The chain has TRBV9 and TRBJ2-3, with 8 bases matching TRBD2. The sample taken for sequencing was naive CD8+ T cells sorted from blood. DNA for the CDR3: TGTGCCAGCAATCCGGCGGGAGGTAGCTCAGATACGCAGTATTTT. Its translation is CASNPAGGSSDTQYF.